This TCR beta chain came from a study of blood T cell repertoires in COVID-19. Looking at the study overall: In each case, the material was cDNA or gDNA derived from T cells, B-cell-depleted T cells, or PBMCs.

The germline V gene encodes CDR1 MNHEY and CDR2 SVGAGI. The CDR3 consists of 13 residues. Trimming removed 0 bases from V and 8 bases from J, with 10 bases in between. The authors' processing: It was from reference gene primer amplification that nucleated cell counts were estimated. Data came from immunoSEQ multiplex PCR; TCRdb stores just in-frame clones and leaves some out. That table is the source of V, J and clone size, and D and trimming were worked out from the DNA. The sample comprises 120,000 or so clones, 79% of which are singletons, and around a third rests with the top ten. The receptor's source is a man in his forties with active or convalescent COVID-19. The gene calls are TRBV6-5 and TRBJ1-2; D ambiguous. Material: peripheral blood. The CDR3 is CASSYSRDRGYTF. In nucleotides, the CDR3 is TGTGCCAGCAGTTACTCCCGGGATAGAGGCTACACCTTC.